This entry features one T cell receptor beta chain sequence. CDR3 size: 14 residues. V was clipped by 1 base and J by 8 bases; unmatched bases: 1. Per germline, CDR1 SGHDN and CDR2 FVKESK. This specimen belongs to a study of shared clonotypes between healthy human individuals. TCRdb keeps only in-frame clones here, not all; method: immunoSEQ multiplex PCR. In the table there are more than 2 million clones, under 97% of which are singletons. The receptor was isolated from a man aged 18 to 29 in good health. Sequencing was carried out using naive CD4+ T cells sorted from blood. Subset of the sample: CD45RA+ positively selected. This chain uses TRBV14 with TRBJ1-4, with 10 bases that match TRBD1. The CDR3 spells CASSQGGQGEKLFF. The DNA of the CDR3 is TGTGCCAGCAGCCAAGGGGGACAGGGGGAAAAACTGTTTTTT.